This T cell receptor (beta chain) emerged from a study of cytotoxic CD8 clonotypes in ibrutinib-treated CLL. Study summary: Of a cohort that held around 11 relapsed/refractory and roughly 14 treatment-naive patients, 17 to 18 were IGHV unmutated. Productive templates per sample averaged roughly 260,000; productive rearrangements, 80,000 to 95,000.

V dropped 6 bases and J dropped 2; count of bases not matched to a gene: 3. The CDR3 is 14 residues long. Germline CDR1 and CDR2: KGHSH and LQKENI. Generated by immunoSEQ multiplex PCR, the TCRdb table keeps only in-frame clones and is missing some. The sample has 150,000 or so clones; under 85% are singletons. This TCR was recovered from a human donor with chronic lymphocytic leukemia. The genes are TRBV18 and TRBJ1-5; 8 positions match TRBD1. Source: PBMCs, taken after 24 months of ibrutinib treatment. DNA for the CDR3: TGTGCCAGCTCCCTGACAGGGGGCAATCAGCCCCAGCATTTT. It encodes CASSLTGGNQPQHF.